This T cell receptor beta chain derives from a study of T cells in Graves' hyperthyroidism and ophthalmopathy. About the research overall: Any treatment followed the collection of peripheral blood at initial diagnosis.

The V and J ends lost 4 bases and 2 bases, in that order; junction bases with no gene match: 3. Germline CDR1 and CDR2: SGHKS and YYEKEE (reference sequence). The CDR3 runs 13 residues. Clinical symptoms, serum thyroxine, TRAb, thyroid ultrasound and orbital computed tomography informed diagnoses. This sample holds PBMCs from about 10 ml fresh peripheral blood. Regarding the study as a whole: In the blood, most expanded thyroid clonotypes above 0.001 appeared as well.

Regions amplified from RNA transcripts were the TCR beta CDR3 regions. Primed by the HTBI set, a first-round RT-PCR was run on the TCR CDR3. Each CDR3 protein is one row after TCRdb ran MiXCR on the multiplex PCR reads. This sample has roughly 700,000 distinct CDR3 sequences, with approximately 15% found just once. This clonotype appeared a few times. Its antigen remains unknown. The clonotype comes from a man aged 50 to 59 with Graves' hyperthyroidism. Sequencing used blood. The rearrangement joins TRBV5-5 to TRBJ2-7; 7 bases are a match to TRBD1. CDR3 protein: CASSVGQTYEQYF. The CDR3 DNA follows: TGTGCCAGCAGCGTGGGACAGACCTACGAGCAGTACTTC.